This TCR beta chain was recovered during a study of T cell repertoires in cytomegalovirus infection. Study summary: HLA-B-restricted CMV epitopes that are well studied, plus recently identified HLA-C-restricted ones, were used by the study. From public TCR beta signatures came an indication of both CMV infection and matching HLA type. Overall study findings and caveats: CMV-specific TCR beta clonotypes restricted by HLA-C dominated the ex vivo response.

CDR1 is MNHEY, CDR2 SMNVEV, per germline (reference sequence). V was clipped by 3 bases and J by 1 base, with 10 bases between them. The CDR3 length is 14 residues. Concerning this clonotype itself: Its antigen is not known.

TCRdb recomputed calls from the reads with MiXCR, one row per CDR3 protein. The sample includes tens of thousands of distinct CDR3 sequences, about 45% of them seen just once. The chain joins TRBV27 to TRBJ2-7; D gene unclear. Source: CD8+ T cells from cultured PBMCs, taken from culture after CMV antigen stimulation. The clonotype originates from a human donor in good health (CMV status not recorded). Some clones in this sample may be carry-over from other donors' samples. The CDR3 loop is CASSLQAYSYEQYF. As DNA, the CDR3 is TGTGCCAGCAGTTTGCAAGCATATTCCTACGAGCAGTACTTC.